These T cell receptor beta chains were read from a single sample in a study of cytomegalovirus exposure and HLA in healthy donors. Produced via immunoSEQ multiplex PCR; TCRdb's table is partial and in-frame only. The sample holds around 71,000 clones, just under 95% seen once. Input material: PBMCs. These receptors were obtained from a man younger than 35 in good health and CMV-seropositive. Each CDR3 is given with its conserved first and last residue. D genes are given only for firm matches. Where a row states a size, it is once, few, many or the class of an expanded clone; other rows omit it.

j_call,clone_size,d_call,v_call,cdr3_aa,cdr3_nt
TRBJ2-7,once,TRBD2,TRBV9,CASSPAGGGLPYEQYF,TGTGCCAGCAGCCCGGCGGGGGGAGGCCTACCCTACGAGCAGTACTTC
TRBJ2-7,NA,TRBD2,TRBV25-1,CATSRQRGSSYEQYF,TGTGCCACCAGTAGACAGCGGGGGAGTTCCTACGAGCAGTACTTC
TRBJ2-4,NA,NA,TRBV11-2,CASSSRLVKNIQYF,TGTGCCAGCAGCTCTAGATTGGTCAAAAACATTCAGTACTTC
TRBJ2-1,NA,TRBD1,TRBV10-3,CAIGTGEHNEQFF,TGTGCCATCGGGACAGGGGAACACAATGAGCAGTTCTTC
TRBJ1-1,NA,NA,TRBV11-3,CASSFGNTEAFF,TGTGCCAGCAGCTTCGGGAACACTGAAGCTTTCTTT
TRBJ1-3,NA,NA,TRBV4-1,CASSQDPGAGNTIYF,TGCGCCAGCAGCCAAGATCCGGGAGCCGGAAACACCATATATTTT
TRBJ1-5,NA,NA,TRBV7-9,CASSLVGLNQPQHF,TGTGCCAGCAGCTTAGTCGGTCTCAATCAGCCCCAGCATTTT
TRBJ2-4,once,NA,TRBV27,CASSPLELAKNIQYF,TGTGCCAGCAGTCCCCTAGAACTAGCCAAAAACATTCAGTACTTC
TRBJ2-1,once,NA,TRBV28,CASSFGSSYNEQFF,TGTGCCAGCAGTTTCGGTAGCTCCTACAATGAGCAGTTCTTC
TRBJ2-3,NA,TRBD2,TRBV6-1,CASSEGSGGADTQYF,TGTGCCAGCAGTGAGGGTAGCGGGGGGGCAGATACGCAGTATTTT
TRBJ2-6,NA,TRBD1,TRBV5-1,CASGTGLAGANVLTF,TGCGCCAGCGGGACAGGGTTAGCTGGGGCCAACGTCCTGACTTTC
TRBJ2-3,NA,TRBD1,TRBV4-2,CASSFGTGTDTQYF,TGTGCCAGCAGCTTCGGGACAGGGACAGATACGCAGTATTTT
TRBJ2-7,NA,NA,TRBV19,CASSIAPGITYEQYF,TGTGCCAGTAGTATAGCTCCAGGCATAACCTACGAGCAGTACTTC
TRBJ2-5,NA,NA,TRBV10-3,CAISGHTQETQYF,TGTGCCATCAGTGGCCACACCCAAGAGACCCAGTACTTC
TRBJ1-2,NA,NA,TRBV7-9,CASSSSREDLLYGYTF,TGTGCCAGCAGCTCCTCCCGGGAGGACCTGCTCTATGGCTACACCTTC
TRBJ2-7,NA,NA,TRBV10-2,CASIRGLQYNSYEQYF,TGCGCCAGCATCCGGGGACTCCAATACAACTCCTACGAGCAGTACTTC